This TCR beta chain was sequenced in a study of a mutant IDH1 vaccine in newly diagnosed glioma. Across the whole study: Vaccines began 4-6 weeks after radiotherapy alone, or with temozolomide cycles. The sex distribution of treated patients was approximately 62% male and roughly 38% female, with a mean age of 40.4 years.

The table came from immunoSEQ multiplex PCR; TCRdb's copy has only in-frame clones and leaves some out. The table shows roughly 68,000 clones, with under 85% occurring only once. The CDR3 has 13 amino acids. Germline CDR1 reads LGHNA; CDR2 reads YSLEER. Trimming removed 0 bases at V and 15 bases at J, with 15 bases between. Concerning this clone: The antigen is undetermined.

The sample's time point: week 35, safety follow-up. Every single dose of the vaccine, 300 ug of mutant IDH1 20-mer peptide, came with topical imiquimod. Eight vaccine injections were given to patients in weeks 1, 3, 5, 7, 11, 15, 19 and 23. Donor diagnoses consisted of new WHO grade 3 or 4 IDH1-mutant, ATRX-lost astrocytomas. The chain is built from TRBV4-3 and TRBJ2-1; D is perhaps TRBD2 (5 bases). The sample was PBMCs, taken from a glioma patient whose treatment included an IDH1 peptide vaccine. The receptor was isolated from a man between 50 and 59 years old with glioma. For the CDR3, the DNA is TGCGCCAGCAGCCAAGATCTGGGTAGCGTTACGTTCTTC. It encodes CASSQDLGSVTFF.